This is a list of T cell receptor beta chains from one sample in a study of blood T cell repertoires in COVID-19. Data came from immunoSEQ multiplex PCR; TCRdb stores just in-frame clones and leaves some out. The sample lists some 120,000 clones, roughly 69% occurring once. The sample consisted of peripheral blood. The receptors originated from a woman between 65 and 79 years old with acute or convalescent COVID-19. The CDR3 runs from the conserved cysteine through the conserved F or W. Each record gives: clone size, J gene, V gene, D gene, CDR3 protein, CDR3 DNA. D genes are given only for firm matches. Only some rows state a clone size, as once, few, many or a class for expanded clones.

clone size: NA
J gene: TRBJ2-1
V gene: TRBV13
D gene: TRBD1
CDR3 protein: CASSSPRQGASYNEQFF
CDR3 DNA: TGTGCCAGCAGCTCACCCAGACAGGGGGCAAGCTACAATGAGCAGTTCTTC

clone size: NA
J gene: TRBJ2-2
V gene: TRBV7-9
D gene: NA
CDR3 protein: CASSSRTAPTGELFF
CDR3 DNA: TGTGCCAGCAGCTCCCGGACAGCCCCAACCGGGGAGCTGTTTTTT

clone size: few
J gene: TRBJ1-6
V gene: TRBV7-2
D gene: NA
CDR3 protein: CASSLERGSPLHF
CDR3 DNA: TGTGCCAGCAGCTTAGAAAGGGGGTCACCCCTCCACTTT

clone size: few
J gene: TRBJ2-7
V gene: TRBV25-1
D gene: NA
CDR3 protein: CASSGSGDDEQYF
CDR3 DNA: TGTGCCAGCAGTGGGTCGGGGGACGACGAGCAGTACTTC

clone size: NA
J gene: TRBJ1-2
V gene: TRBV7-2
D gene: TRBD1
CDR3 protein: CASRRTGDHYGYTF
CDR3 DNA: TGTGCCAGCAGGAGAACAGGGGATCACTATGGCTACACCTTC

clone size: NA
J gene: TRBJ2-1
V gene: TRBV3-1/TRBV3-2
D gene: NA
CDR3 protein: CASSGGRGSNNEQFF
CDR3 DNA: TGTGCCAGCAGCGGGGGGAGGGGGTCAAACAATGAGCAGTTCTTC

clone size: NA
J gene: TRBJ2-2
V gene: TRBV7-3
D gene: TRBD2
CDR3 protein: CASSLSGSRAGELFF
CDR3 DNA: TGTGCCAGCAGCCTTAGCGGGAGTAGGGCCGGGGAGCTGTTTTTT

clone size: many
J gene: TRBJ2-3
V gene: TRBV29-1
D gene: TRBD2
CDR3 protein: CSVRVAGSQYF
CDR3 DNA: TGCAGCGTGAGGGTAGCGGGATCGCAGTATTTT

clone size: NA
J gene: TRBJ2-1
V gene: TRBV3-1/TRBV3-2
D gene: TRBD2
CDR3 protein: CASSQVGTSRGNEQFF
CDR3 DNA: TGTGCCAGCAGCCAAGTGGGGACTAGTAGAGGAAATGAGCAGTTCTTC

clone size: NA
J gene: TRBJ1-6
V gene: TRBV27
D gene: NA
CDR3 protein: CASSLFPSGTNNSPLHF
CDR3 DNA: TGTGCCAGCAGCCTATTCCCCTCAGGGACAAATAATTCACCCCTCCACTTT

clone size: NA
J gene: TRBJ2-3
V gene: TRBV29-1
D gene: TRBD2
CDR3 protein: CSVASGRGRDTQYF
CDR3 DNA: TGCAGCGTAGCAAGCGGGAGGGGTAGAGATACGCAGTATTTT

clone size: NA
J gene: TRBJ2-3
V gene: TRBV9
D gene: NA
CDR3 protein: CASSVSFPDTQYF
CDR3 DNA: TGTGCCAGCAGCGTATCCTTTCCAGATACGCAGTATTTT

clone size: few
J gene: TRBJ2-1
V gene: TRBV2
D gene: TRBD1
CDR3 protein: CASSGEGANEQFF
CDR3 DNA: TGTGCCAGCAGTGGCGAGGGGGCAAATGAGCAGTTCTTC

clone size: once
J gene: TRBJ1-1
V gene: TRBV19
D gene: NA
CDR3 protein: CASNRGGGEAFF
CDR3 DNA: TGTGCCAGTAACCGGGGGGGCGGTGAAGCTTTCTTT

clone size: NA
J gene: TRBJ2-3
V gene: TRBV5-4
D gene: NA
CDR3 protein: CASSLGTDLADTQYF
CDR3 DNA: TGTGCCAGCAGCTTGGGGACAGACCTAGCAGATACGCAGTATTTT

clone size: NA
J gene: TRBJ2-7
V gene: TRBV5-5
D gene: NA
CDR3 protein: CASSLGQDLSYEQYF
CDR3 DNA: TGTGCCAGCAGCTTGGGTCAGGATCTATCCTACGAGCAGTACTTC

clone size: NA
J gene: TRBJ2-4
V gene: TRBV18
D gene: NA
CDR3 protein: CASSPPRATGSGNIQYF
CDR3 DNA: TGTGCCAGCTCACCACCGAGGGCCACAGGGTCAGGGAACATTCAGTACTTC

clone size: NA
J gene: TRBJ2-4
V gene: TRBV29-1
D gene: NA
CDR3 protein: CSVGGDPPYGNIQYF
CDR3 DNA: TGCAGCGTTGGGGGGGACCCACCGTACGGAAACATTCAGTACTTC

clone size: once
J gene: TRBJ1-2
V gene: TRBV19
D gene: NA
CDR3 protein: CASSPRQNYGYTF
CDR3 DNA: TGTGCCAGTAGTCCGCGACAGAACTATGGCTACACCTTC

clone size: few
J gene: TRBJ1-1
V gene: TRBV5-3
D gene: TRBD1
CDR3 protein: CARSFGHPGQGWSMNTEAFF
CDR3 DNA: TGTGCCAGAAGCTTCGGTCATCCGGGACAGGGGTGGTCAATGAACACTGAAGCTTTCTTT

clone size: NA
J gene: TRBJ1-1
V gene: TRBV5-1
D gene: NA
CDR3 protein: CASRGGDRGEAFF
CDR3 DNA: TGCGCCAGCAGGGGAGGCGACCGAGGTGAAGCTTTCTTT

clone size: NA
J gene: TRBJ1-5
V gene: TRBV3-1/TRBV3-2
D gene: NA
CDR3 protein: CASSQEGGGGYSNQPQHF
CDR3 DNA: TGTGCCAGCAGCCAAGAAGGGGGGGGCGGGTATAGCAATCAGCCCCAGCATTTT

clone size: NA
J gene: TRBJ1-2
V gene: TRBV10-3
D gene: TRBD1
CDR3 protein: CATKPGTGDDGYTF
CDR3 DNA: TGTGCCACCAAACCAGGGACAGGGGATGATGGCTACACCTTC

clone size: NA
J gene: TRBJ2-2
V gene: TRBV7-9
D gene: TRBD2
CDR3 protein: CASSSWTSGGLTGELFF
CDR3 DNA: TGTGCCAGCAGCTCATGGACTAGCGGGGGACTCACCGGGGAGCTGTTTTTT

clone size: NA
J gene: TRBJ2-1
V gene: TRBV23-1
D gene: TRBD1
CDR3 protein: CARQRQGDMYEQFF
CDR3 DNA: TGCGCCAGACAAAGACAGGGGGATATGTATGAGCAGTTCTTC

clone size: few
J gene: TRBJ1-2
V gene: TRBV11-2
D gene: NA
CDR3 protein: CASSSDRNYGYTF
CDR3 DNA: TGTGCCAGCAGCTCGGACAGAAACTATGGCTACACCTTC

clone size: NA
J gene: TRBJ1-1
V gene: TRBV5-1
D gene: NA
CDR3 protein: CASSAAGHQNTEAFF
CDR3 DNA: TGCGCCAGCAGCGCCGCGGGGCACCAGAACACTGAAGCTTTCTTT

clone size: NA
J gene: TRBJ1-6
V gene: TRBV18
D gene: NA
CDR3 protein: CASSTDSNSPLHF
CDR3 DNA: TGTGCCAGCTCGACGGACAGTAATTCACCCCTCCACTTT

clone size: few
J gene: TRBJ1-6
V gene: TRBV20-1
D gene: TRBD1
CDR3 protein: CSASHGTGNSPLHF
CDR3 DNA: TGCAGTGCTAGTCACGGGACAGGGAATTCACCCCTCCACTTT

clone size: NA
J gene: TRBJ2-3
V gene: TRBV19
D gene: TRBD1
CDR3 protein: CASSPGDRAGTDTQYF
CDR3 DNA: TGTGCCAGTAGTCCGGGGGACAGGGCGGGCACAGATACGCAGTATTTT

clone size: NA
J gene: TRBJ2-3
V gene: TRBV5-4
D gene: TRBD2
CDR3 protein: CASSFGLAGKSSTDTQYF
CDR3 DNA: TGTGCCAGCAGCTTCGGACTAGCGGGGAAGTCTAGCACAGATACGCAGTATTTT

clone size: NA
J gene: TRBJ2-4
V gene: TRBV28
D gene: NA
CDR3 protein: CASSLWSGGHLAKNIQYF
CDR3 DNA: TGTGCCAGCAGTTTATGGTCAGGAGGGCACCTTGCCAAAAACATTCAGTACTTC

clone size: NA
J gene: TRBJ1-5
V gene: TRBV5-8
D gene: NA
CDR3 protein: CASSFGQSSNQPQHF
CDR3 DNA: TGTGCCAGCAGCTTTGGACAGAGTAGCAATCAGCCCCAGCATTTT

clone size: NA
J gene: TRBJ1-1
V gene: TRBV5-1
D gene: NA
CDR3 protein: CASSLEFRRPLMNTEAFF
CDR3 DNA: TGCGCCAGCAGCTTGGAATTCCGCAGGCCATTAATGAACACTGAAGCTTTCTTT

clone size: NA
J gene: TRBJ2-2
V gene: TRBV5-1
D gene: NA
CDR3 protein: CASSLTGTQAGELFF
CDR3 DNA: TGCGCCAGCAGCCTTACCGGGACACAGGCCGGGGAGCTGTTTTTT

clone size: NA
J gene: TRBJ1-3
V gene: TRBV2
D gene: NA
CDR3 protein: CAAREAAAYTIYF
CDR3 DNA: TGTGCCGCCAGGGAAGCCGCGGCGTACACCATATATTTT

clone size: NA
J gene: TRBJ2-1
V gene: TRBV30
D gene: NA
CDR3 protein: CAWSPNGGAYNEQFF
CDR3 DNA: TGTGCCTGGAGCCCGAATGGCGGGGCTTACAATGAGCAGTTCTTC

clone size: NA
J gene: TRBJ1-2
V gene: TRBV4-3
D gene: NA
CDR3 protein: CASSQDRAGHLYYGYTF
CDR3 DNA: TGCGCCAGCAGCCAAGATCGAGCGGGACACCTGTACTATGGCTACACCTTC

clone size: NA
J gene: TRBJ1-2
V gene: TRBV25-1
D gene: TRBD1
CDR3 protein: CASSEFQGGLSYGYTF
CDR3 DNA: TGTGCCAGCAGTGAATTTCAGGGGGGACTTTCCTATGGCTACACCTTC

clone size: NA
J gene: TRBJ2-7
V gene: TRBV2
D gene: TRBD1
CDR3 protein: CASSMDRGEQYF
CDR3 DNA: TGTGCCAGCAGCATGGACAGGGGCGAGCAGTACTTC

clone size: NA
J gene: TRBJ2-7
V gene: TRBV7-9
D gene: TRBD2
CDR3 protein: CASSGGTSGRAGWSYEQYF
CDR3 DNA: TGTGCCAGCAGCGGAGGGACTAGCGGGAGGGCCGGCTGGAGCTACGAGCAGTACTTC

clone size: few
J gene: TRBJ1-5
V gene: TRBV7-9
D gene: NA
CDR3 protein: CASSPLDQPQHF
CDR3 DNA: TGTGCCAGCAGCCCCCTCGATCAGCCCCAGCATTTT

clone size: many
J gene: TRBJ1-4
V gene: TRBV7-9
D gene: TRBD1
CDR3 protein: CASSRTGEGEKLFF
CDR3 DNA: TGTGCCAGCAGCCGGACAGGGGAAGGAGAAAAACTGTTTTTT

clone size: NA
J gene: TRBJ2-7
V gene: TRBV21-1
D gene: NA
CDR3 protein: CASSRRLGQDEQYF
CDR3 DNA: TGTGCCAGCAGCAGAAGACTAGGTCAGGACGAGCAGTACTTC

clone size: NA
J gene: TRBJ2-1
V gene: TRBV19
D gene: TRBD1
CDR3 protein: CASSRGTGGYNEQFF
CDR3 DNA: TGTGCCAGTAGTAGAGGGACAGGGGGCTACAATGAGCAGTTCTTC

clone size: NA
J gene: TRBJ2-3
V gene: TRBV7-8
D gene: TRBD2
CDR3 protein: CASSLKRLAESDTQYF
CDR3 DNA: TGTGCCAGCAGCTTAAAAAGACTAGCGGAATCAGATACGCAATATTTT

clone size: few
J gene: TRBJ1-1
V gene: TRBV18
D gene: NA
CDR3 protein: CASSSDIMNTEAFF
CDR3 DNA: TGTGCCAGCTCATCGGACATCATGAACACTGAAGCTTTCTTT

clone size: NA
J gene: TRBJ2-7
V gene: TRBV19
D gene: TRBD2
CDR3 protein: CASSIDGTSVEQYF
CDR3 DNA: TGTGCCAGTAGTATAGACGGGACTAGTGTCGAGCAGTACTTC

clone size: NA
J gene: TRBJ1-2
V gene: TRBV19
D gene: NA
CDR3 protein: CASSIDFRRSYGYTF
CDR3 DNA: TGTGCCAGTAGTATAGATTTCCGGCGGTCCTATGGCTACACCTTC

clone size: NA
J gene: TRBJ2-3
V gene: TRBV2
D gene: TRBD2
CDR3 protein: CASMGGGVVDTQYF
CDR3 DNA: TGTGCCAGCATGGGCGGGGGGGTCGTAGATACGCAGTATTTT

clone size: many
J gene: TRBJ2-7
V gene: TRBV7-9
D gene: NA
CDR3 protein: CASSSGASSYEQYF
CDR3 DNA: TGTGCCAGCAGTTCAGGGGCGAGCTCCTACGAGCAGTACTTC

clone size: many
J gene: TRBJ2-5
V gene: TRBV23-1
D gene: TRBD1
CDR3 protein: CASSQSDRPGTQYF
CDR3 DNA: TGCGCCAGCAGTCAATCGGACAGGCCAGGGACCCAGTACTTC

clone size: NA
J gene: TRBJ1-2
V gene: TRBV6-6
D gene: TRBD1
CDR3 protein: CASNHRQGRVYGYTF
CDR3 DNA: TGTGCCAGCAACCATAGACAGGGAAGGGTCTATGGCTACACCTTC

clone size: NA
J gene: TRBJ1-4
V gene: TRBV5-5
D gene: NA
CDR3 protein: CASSLKGTPGEKLFF
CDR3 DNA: TGTGCCAGCAGCTTAAAAGGGACACCGGGTGAAAAACTGTTTTTT

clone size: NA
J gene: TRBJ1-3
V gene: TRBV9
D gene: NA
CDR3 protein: CASSVSGAPSGNTIYF
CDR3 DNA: TGTGCCAGCAGCGTAAGTGGGGCCCCCTCTGGAAACACCATATATTTT

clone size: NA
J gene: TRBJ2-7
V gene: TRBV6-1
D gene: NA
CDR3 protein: CASSYTLGEQYF
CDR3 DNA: TGTGCCAGCAGTTATACTCTCGGGGAGCAGTACTTC

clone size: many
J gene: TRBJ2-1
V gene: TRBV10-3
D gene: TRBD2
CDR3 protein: CAIALAGARPEQFF
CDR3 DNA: TGTGCCATCGCTCTAGCGGGAGCCCGCCCTGAGCAGTTCTTC

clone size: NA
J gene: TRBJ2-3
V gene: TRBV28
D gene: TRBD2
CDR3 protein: CASSLGNLLAGATDTQYF
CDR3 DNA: TGTGCCAGCAGTTTAGGAAACTTACTAGCGGGAGCAACAGATACGCAGTATTTT

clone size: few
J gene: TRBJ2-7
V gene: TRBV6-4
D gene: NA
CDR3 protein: CASKPSSYEQYF
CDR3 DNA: TGTGCCAGCAAACCTAGCTCCTACGAGCAGTACTTC

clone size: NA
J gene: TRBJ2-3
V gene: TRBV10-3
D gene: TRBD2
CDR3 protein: CAISESRLAGTDTQYF
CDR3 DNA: TGTGCCATCAGTGAGTCTAGACTAGCGGGCACAGATACGCAGTATTTT